A single sample is the source of the 3 T cell receptor beta chains below, sequenced in a study of glioma-infiltrating T cells. Using RNA template, CDR3s of TCR alpha and beta were amplified with iRepertoire arm-PCR. TCRdb re-analysed the multiplex PCR reads in MiXCR, keeping a single row per CDR3 protein. The table shows 400,000 or so distinct CDR3 sequences, with roughly two fifths occurring only once. Material: glioma tissue, nonneoplastic brain tissue, or PBMCs (not recorded which). These receptors were obtained from a human donor with low-grade glioma or glioblastoma, undergoing nonglioma brain surgery, or in good health (not recorded which).

This clonotype came up many times. V gene TRBV27 combines with J gene TRBJ2-2, with 11 bases matching TRBD1. Germline loops: CDR1 MNHEY, CDR2 SMNVEV (reference sequence). V shed 3 bases and J 6 bases; nucleotides not matched to a gene: 0. CDR3 length: 14 amino acids. CDR3 sequence reads: CASSLGQGAGELFF. The CDR3 DNA is TGTGCCAGCAGTTTGGGACAGGGGGCCGGGGAGCTGTTTTTT.

This chain uses TRBV7-2 with TRBJ1-1; no clear D. The CDR3 runs to 15 residues. V gave up 2 bases and J gave up 1 base, with 11 bases separating them. Per germline, CDR1 SGHTA and CDR2 FQGNSA. CDR3 sequence: CASSLYFRENTEAFF. Written as DNA, the CDR3 is TGTGCCAGCAGCTTATACTTTCGAGAGAACACTGAAGCTTTCTTT.

This sequence joins TRBV27 and TRBJ2-6; perhaps TRBD1 as D (5 bases). The CDR3 contains 15 residues. Looked up from germline, CDR1 is MNHEY and CDR2 is SMNVEV (reference sequence). Between the trimmed V and J ends, which lost 3 bases and 3 bases, there was a span of 9 bases. CDR3 loop: CASSFQGLGANVLTF. The CDR3, as DNA: TGTGCCAGCAGTTTCCAGGGTCTTGGGGCCAACGTCCTGACTTTC.